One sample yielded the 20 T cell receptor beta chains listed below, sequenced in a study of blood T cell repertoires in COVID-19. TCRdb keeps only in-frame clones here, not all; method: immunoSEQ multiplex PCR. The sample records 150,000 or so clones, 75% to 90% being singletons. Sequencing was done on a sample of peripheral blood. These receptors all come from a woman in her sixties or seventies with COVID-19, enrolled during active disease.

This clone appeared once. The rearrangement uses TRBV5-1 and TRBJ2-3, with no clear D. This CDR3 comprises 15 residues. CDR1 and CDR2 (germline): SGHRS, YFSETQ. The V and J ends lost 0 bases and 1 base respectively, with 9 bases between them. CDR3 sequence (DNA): TGCGCCAGCAGCTTGGGCACTCTCGGCACAGATACGCAGTATTTT. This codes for CASSLGTLGTDTQYF.

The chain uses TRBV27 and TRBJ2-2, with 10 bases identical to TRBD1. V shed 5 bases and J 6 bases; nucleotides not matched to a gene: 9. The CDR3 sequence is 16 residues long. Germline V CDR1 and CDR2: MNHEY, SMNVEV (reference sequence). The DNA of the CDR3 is TGTGCCAGCAGTCTTATCCGGGACAGGGGTGCCGGGGAGCTGTTTTTT. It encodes CASSLIRDRGAGELFF.

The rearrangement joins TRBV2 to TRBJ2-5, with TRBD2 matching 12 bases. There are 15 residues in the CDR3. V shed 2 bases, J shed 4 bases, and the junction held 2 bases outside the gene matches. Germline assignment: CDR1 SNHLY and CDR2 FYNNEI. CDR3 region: CASSELAGGPETQYF. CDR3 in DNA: TGTGCCAGCAGTGAACTAGCGGGGGGGCCAGAGACCCAGTACTTC. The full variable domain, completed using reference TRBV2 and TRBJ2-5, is EPEVTQTPSHQVTQMGQEVILRCVPISNHLYFYWYRQILGQKVEFLVSFYNNEISEKSEIFDDQFSVERPDGSNFTLKIRSTKLEDSAMYFCASSELAGGPETQYFGPGTRLLVL.

The CDR3 sequence is CASSVGGQGRFTQETQYF. As DNA, the CDR3 is TGTGCCAGCAGCGTAGGGGGACAGGGGCGCTTCACCCAAGAGACCCAGTACTTC. J is TRBJ2-5 and V is TRBV9, with 10 bases fitting TRBD1. This CDR3 has 18 residues. V lost 0 bases and J lost 1; bases outside the gene matches: 9. Germline assignment: CDR1 SGDLS and CDR2 YYNGEE.

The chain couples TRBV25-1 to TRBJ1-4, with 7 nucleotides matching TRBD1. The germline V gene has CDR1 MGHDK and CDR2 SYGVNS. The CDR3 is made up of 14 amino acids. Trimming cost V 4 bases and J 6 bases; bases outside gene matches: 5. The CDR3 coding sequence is TGTGCCAGCAGTGCCGACAGGGCGCATGAAAAACTGTTTTTT. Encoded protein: CASSADRAHEKLFF.

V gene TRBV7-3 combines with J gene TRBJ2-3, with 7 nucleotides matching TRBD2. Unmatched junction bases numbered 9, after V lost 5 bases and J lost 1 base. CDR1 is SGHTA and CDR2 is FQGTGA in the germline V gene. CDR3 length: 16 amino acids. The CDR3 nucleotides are TGTGCCAGCAGCAGTAGCGGGCCCCGGGGCACAGATACGCAGTATTTT. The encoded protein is CASSSSGPRGTDTQYF.

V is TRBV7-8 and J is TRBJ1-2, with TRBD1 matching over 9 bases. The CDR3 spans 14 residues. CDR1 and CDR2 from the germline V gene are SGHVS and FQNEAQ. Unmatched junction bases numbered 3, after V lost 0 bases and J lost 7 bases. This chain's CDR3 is CASSLADRGFGYTF. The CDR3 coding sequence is TGTGCCAGCAGCTTAGCGGACAGGGGTTTTGGCTACACCTTC.

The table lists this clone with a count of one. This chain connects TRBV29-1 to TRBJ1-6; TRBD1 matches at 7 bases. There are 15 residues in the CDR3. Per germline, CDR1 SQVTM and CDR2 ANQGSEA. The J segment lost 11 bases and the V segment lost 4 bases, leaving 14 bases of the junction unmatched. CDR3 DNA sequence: TGCAGCGTTGTGAGTCAGGGGGATGTGGTCCCACCCCTCCACTTT. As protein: CSVVSQGDVVPPLHF.

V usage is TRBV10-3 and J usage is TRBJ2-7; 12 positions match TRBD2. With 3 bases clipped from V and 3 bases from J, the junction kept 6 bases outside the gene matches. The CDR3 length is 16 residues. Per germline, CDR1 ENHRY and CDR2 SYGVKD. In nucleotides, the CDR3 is TGTGCCATCAGTGACGTACTAGCGGGGGGATACTACGAGCAGTACTTC. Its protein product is CAISDVLAGGYYEQYF.

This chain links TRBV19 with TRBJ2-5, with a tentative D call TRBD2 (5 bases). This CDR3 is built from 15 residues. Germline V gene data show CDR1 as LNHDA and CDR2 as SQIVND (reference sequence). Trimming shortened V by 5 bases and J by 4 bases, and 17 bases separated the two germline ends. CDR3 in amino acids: CASSPSPWAGETQYF. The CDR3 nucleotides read TGTGCCAGTAGTCCCTCTCCGTGGGCGGGAGAGACCCAGTACTTC.

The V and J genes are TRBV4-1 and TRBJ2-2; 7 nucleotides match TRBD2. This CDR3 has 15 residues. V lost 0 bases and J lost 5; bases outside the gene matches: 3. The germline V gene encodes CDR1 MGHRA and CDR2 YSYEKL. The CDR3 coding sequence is TGCGCCAGCAGCCAAGAGGCGGGGGTTACCGGGGAGCTGTTTTTT. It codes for CASSQEAGVTGELFF.

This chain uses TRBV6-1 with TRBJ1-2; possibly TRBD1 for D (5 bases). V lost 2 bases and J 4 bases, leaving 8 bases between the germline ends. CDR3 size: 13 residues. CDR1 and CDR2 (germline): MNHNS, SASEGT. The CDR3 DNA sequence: TGTGCCAGCAGTGAAAGGGGTGGCTATGGCTACACCTTC. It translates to CASSERGGYGYTF.

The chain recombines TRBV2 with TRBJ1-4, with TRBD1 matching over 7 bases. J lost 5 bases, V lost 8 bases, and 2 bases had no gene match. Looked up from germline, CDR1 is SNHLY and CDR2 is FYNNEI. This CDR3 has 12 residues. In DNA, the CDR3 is TGTGCCAGCGGGACAGAGAATGAAAAACTGTTTTTT. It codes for CASGTENEKLFF.

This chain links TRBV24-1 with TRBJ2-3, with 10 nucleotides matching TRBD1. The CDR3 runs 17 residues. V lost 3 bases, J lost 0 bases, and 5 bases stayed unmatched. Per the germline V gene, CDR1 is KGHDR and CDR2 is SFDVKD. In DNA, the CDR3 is TGTGCCACCAGTGATGCCGGGGACAGGGGCAGCACAGATACGCAGTATTTT. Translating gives CATSDAGDRGSTDTQYF.

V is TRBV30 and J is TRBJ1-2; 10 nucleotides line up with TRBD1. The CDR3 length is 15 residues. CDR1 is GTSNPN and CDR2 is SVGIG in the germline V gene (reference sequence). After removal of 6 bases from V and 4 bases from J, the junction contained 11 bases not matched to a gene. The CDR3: CACPGQGKESYGYTF. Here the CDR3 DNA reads TGTGCCTGTCCGGGACAGGGGAAGGAGAGCTATGGCTACACCTTC.

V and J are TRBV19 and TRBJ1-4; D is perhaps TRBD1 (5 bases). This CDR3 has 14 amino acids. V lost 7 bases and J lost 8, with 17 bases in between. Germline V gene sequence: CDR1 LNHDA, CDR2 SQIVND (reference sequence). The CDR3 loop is CASMGGGGVEKLFF. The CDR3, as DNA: TGTGCCAGTATGGGCGGAGGAGGGGTGGAAAAACTGTTTTTT.

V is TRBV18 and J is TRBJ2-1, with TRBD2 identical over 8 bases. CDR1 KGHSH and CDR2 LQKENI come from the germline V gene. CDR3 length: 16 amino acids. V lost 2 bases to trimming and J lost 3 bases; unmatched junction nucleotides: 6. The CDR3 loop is CASSPIAGPYYNEQFF. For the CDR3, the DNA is TGTGCCAGCTCACCAATAGCGGGGCCCTACTACAATGAGCAGTTCTTC.

Written as DNA, the CDR3 is TGTGCCAGTAGTGGGACAGGACTAAACACCGGGGAGCTGTTTTTT. Protein product: CASSGTGLNTGELFF. The rearrangement links TRBV19 to TRBJ2-2; 8 nucleotides match TRBD1. Trimming took 5 bases from V and 2 from J; bases not matched to a gene: 4. Germline V gene sequence: CDR1 LNHDA, CDR2 SQIVND (reference sequence). CDR3 length equals 15 residues.

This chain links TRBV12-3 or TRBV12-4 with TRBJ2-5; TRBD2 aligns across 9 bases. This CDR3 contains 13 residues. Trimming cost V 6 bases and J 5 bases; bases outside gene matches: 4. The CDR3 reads CASRISGGETQYF. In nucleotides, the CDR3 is TGTGCCAGCAGGATTAGCGGGGGTGAGACCCAGTACTTC.

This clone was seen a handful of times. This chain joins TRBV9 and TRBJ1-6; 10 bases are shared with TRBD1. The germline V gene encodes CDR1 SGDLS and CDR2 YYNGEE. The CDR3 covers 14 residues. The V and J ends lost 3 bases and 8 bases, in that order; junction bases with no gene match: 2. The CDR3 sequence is CASSDGTGDSPLHF. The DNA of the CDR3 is TGTGCCAGCAGCGACGGGACAGGGGATTCACCCCTCCACTTT.